This T cell receptor (beta chain) was recovered during a study of cytomegalovirus exposure and HLA in healthy donors. The CDR3 totals 14 residues. CDR1 is SGHTA, CDR2 FQGNSA, per germline. V lost 3 bases, J lost 4 bases, and 12 bases lay in between. The PCR had 60 Vbeta and 13 Jbeta primers. Profiled with immunoSEQ multiplex PCR; TCRdb holds only in-frame clones, not every one. The table lists 100,000 or so clones, about 70% of them singletons. The clonotype comes from a young man in good health and CMV-seronegative. Sequenced: PBMCs. V is TRBV7-2 and J is TRBJ1-2; the D is unclear. The CDR3 sequence is CASSFLQRVYGYTF. Here the CDR3 DNA reads TGTGCCAGCAGCTTCTTACAGAGAGTCTATGGCTACACCTTC.